This T cell receptor (beta chain) was obtained from a study of Ad26.COV2.S vaccination and SARS-CoV-2 variants. Libraries were prepared by immunoSEQ multiplex PCR; TCRdb keeps only in-frame clonotypes and omits some of them. The data hold roughly 380,000 clones, with more than 75% observed a single time. The germline V gene has CDR1 MNHNS and CDR2 SASEGT. The CDR3 totals 12 residues. Turning to this clone: At one end, the junction sequence differs from germline, possibly due to a read error.

Sample treatment: over 15 received Ad26.COV2.S at low or high dose, single or two shots; 5 received placebo; per-sample allocation not given. The samples were gathered on day 63 after the first injection of vaccine or placebo. This TCR was sampled from a person between 18 and 60 years old who received the Ad26.COV2.S COVID-19 vaccine or a placebo. The chain links TRBV6-1 to TRBJ2-1; TRBD1 might be the D (5 bases). The sample was peripheral blood, taken in a trial of Ad26.COV2.S vaccine versus placebo. The CDR3 nucleotides read TGTGCCAGCAGAGAAGACAGACGCGAGCAGTTCTTC. This sequence encodes CASREDRREQFF.